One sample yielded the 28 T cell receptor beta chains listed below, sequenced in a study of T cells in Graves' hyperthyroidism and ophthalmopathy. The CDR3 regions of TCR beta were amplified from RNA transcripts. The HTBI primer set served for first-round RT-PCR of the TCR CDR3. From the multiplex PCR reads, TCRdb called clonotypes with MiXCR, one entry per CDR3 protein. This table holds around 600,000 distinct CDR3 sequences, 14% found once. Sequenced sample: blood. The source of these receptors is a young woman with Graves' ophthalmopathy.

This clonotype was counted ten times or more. CDR3 bases: TGTGCCAGCACCCTAGGGAGCTATGGCTACACCTTC. Protein product: CASTLGSYGYTF. This rearrangement joins TRBV12-3 or TRBV12-4 to TRBJ1-2; D remains unclear. Between the trimmed V and J ends, which lost 7 bases and 4 bases, there was a span of 10 bases. This CDR3 has 12 residues.

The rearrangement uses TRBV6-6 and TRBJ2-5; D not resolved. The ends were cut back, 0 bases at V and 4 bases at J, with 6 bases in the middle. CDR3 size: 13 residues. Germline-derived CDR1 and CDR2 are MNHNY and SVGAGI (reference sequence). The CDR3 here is CASSYSNRETQYF. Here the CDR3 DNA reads TGTGCCAGCAGTTACTCGAACAGAGAGACCCAGTACTTC.

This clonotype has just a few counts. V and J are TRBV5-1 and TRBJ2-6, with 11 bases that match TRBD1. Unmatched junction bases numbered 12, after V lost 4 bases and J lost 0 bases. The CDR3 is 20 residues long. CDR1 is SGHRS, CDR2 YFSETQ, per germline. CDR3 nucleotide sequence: TGCGCCAGCAGCCAAGATTCGACGGGACAGGGGGTCTCTGGGGCCAACGTCCTGACTTTC. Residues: CASSQDSTGQGVSGANVLTF. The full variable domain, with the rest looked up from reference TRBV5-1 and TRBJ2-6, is KAGVTQTPRYLIKTRGQQVTLSCSPISGHRSVSWYQQTPGQGLQFLFEYFSETQRNKGNFPGRFSGRQFSNSRSEMNVSTLELGDSALYLCASSQDSTGQGVSGANVLTFGAGSRLTVL.

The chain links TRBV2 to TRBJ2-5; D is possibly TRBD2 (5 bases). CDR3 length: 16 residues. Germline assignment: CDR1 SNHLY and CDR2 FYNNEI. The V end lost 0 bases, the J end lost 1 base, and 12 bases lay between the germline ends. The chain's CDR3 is CASSEAETSSQETQYF. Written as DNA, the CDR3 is TGTGCCAGCAGTGAAGCGGAAACTAGTTCCCAAGAGACCCAGTACTTC.

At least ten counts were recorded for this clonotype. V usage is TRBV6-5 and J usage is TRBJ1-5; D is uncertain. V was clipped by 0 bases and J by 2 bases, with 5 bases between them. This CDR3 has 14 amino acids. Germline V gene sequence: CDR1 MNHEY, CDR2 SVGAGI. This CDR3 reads CASSYSWGNQPQHF. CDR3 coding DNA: TGTGCCAGCAGTTACTCGTGGGGCAATCAGCCCCAGCATTTT.

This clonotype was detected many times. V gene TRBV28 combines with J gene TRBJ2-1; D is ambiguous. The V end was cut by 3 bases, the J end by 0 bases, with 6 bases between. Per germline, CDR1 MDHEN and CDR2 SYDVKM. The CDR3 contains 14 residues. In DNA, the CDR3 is TGTGCCAGCAGTTTGGGATTCTCCTACAATGAGCAGTTCTTC. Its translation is CASSLGFSYNEQFF.

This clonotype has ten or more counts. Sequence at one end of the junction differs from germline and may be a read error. The CDR3 region is CASSLGTGSEQYF. DNA for the CDR3: TGTGCCAGCAGTTTAGGGACAGGGTCCGAGCAGTACTTC. The chain recombines TRBV13 with TRBJ2-7, with TRBD1 matching over 9 bases. The CDR3 sequence is 13 residues long. Germline CDR1 reads PRHDT; CDR2 reads FYEKMQ (reference sequence).

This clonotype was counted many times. The CDR3, as DNA: TGTGCCACCACCCTAAGCGCCAATGAGCAGTTCTTC. This codes for CATTLSANEQFF. The gene calls are TRBV2 and TRBJ2-1; no definite D call. The CDR3 consists of 12 residues. Germline V gives CDR1 SNHLY, CDR2 FYNNEI. The ends were cut back, 10 bases at V and 6 bases at J, with 13 bases in the middle.

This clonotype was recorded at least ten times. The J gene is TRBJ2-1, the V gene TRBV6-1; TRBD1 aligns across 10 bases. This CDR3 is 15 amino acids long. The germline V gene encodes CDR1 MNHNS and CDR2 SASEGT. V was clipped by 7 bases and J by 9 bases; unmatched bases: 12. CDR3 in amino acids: CASTLNPGQGTEQFF. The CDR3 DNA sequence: TGTGCCAGCACCCTGAACCCGGGACAGGGGACTGAGCAGTTCTTC.

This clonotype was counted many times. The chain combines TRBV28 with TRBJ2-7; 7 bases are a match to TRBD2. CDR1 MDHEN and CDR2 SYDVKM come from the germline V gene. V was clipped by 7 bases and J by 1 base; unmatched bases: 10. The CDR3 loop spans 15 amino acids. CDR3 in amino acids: CASTSSGGGSYEQYF. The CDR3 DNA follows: TGTGCCAGCACCTCCTCAGGCGGGGGATCCTACGAGCAGTACTTC.

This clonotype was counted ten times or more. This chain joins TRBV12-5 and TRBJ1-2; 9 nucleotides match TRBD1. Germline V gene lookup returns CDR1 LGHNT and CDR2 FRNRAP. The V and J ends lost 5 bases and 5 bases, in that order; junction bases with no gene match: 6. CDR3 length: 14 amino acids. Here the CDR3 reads CASGAQGARYGYTF. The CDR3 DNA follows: TGTGCTAGTGGTGCACAGGGGGCGAGGTATGGCTACACCTTC.

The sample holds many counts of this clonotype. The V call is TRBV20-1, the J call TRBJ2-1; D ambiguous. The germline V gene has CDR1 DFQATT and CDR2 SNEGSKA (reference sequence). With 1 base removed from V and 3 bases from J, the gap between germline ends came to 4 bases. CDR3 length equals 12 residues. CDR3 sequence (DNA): TGCAGTGCTAGAGGGGACTACAATGAGCAGTTCTTC. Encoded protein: CSARGDYNEQFF.

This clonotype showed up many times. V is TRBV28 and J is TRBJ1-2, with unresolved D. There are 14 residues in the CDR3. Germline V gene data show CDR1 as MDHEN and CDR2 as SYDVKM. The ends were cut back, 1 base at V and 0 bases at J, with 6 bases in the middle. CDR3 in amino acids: CASSLFTANYGYTF. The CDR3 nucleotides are TGTGCCAGCAGTTTATTCACAGCTAACTATGGCTACACCTTC.

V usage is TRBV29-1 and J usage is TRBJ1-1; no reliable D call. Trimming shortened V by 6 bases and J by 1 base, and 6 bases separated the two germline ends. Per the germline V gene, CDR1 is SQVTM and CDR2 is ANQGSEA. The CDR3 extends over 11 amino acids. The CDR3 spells CSVNRNTEAFF. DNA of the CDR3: TGCAGCGTGAACAGGAACACTGAAGCTTTCTTT.

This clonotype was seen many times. This chain's CDR3 is CASSLNRETQYF. DNA for the CDR3: TGTGCCAGCAGCTTAAACAGAGAGACCCAGTACTTC. This chain uses TRBV7-2 with TRBJ2-5; D gene uncertain. Germline V gene lookup returns CDR1 SGHTA and CDR2 FQGNSA. The CDR3 extends over 12 amino acids. V lost 2 bases to trimming and J lost 4 bases, with 5 bases between them.

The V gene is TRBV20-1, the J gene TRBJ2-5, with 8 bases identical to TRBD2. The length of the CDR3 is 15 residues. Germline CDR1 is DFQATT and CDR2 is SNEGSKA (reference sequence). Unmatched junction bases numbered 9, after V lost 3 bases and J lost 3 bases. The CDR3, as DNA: TGCAGTGCTAGTCCGGCTAGCGGGTTTGAAGAGACCCAGTACTTC. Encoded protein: CSASPASGFEETQYF.

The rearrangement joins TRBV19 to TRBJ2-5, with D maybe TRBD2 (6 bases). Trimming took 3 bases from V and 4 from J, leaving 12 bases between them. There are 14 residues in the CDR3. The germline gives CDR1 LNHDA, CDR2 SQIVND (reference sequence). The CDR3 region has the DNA TGTGCCAGTAGTATTTGGCAGGGAGGAGAGACCCAGTACTTC. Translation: CASSIWQGGETQYF.

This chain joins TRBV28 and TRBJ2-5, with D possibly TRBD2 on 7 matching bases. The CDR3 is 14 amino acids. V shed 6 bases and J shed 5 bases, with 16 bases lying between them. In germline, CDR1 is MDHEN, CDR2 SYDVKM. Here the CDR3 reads CASRMGGGGETQYF. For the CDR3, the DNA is TGTGCCAGCAGAATGGGGGGGGGCGGGGAGACCCAGTACTTC.

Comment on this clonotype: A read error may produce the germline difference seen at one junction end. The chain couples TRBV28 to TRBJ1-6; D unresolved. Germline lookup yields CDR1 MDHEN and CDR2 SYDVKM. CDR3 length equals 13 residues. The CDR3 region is CVSLRLMGSPLHF. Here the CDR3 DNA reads TGTGTCAGCCTCAGGTTAATGGGTTCACCCCTCCACTTT.

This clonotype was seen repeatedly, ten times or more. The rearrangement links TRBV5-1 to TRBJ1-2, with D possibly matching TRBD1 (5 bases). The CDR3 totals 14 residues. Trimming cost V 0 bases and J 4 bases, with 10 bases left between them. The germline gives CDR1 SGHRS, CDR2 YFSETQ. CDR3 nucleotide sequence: TGCGCCAGCAGCTTGGAGGGGCGCAGCTATGGCTACACCTTC. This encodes CASSLEGRSYGYTF.

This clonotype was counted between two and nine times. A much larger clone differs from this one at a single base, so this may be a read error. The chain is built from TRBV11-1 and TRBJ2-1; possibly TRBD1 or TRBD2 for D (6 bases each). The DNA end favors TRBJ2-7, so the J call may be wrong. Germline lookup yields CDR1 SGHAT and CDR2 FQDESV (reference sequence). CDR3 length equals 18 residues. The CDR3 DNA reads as TGTGCCAGCAGCTTAGCGCTTACCGGCGGGACACCCTACAATGAGCAGTACTTC. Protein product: CASSLALTGGTPYNEQYF.

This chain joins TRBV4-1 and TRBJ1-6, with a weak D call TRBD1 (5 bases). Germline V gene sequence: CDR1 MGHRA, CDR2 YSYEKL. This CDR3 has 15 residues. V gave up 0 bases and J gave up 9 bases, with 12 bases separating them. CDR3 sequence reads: CASSQDGGWGSPLHF. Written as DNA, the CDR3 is TGCGCCAGCAGCCAAGATGGGGGGTGGGGTTCACCCCTCCACTTT.

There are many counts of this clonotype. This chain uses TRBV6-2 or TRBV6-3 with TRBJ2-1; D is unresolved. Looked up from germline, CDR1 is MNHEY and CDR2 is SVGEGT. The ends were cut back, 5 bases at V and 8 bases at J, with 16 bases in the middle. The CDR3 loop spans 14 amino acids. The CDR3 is CASSTVWQKDEQFF. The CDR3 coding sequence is TGTGCCAGCAGTACGGTATGGCAGAAGGATGAGCAGTTCTTC.

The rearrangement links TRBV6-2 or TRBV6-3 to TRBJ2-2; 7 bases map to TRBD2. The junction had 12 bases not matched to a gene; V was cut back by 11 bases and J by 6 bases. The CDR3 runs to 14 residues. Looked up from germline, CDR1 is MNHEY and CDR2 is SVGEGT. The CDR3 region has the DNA TGTGCCGCCAAACTAGCGCCCGAATCCGGGGAGCTGTTTTTT. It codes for CAAKLAPESGELFF.

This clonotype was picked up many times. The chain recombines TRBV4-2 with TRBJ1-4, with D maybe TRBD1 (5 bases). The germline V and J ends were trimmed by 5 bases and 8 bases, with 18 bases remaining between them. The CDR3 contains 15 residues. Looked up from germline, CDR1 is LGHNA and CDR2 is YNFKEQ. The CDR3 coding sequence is TGTGCCAGCAGCTCACGGGGAGCCCAGGGAGAAAAACTGTTTTTT. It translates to CASSSRGAQGEKLFF.

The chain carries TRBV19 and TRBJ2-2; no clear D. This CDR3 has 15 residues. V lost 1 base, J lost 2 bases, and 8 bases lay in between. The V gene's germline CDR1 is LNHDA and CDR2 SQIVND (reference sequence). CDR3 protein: CASSIVAPNTGELFF. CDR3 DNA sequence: TGTGCCAGTAGTATAGTGGCGCCCAACACCGGGGAGCTGTTTTTT.

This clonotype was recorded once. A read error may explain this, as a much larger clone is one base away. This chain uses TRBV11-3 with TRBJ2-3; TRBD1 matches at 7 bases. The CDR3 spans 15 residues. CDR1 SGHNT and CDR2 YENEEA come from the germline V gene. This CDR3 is CACSEDRFNTDTQYF. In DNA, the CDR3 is TGTGCCTGCAGCGAGGACAGGTTCAACACAGATACGCAGTATTTT. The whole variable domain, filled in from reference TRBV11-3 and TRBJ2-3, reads EAGVVQSPRYKIIEKKQPVAFWCNPISGHNTLYWYLQNLGQGPELLIRYENEEAVDDSQLPKDRFSAERLKGVDSTLKIQPAELGDSAVYLCACSEDRFNTDTQYFGPGTRLTVL.

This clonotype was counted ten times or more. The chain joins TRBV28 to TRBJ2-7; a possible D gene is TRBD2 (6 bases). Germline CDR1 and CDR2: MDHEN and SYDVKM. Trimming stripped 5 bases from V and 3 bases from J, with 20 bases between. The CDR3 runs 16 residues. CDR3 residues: CASSAQGTPSSYEQYF. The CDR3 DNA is TGTGCCAGCAGTGCTCAAGGGACTCCGTCGAGCTACGAGCAGTACTTC.